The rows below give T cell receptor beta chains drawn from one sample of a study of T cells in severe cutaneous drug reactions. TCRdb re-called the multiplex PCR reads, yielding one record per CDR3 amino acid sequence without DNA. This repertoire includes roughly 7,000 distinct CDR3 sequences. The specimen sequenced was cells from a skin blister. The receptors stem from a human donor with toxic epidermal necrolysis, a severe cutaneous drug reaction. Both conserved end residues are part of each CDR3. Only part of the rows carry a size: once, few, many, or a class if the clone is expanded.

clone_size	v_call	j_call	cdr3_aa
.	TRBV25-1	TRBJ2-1	CASSDPTQGNGNNEQFF
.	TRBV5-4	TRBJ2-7	CASSRTESYEQYF
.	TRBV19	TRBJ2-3	CASSMTPGADTQYF
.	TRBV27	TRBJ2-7	CASRTLGADHEQYF
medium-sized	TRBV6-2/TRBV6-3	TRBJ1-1	CASSYALTGDTEAFF
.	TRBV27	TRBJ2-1	CASSDSLEQFF
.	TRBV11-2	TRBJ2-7	CASSLTGGEQYF
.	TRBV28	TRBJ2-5	CASNLPPTGVETQYF
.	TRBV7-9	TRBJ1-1	CASSLGQTNTEAFF
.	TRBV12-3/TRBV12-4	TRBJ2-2	CASSGLAGVNTGELFF
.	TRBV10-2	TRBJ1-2	CASRTQGGYGYTF
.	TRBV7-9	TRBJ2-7	CASSPREGQEIYEQYF
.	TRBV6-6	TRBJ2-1	CASSYSQREVSHFVQFF
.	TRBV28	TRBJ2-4	CASSFPPTESDVTKNIQYF
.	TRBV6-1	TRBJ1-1	CASSEAWARMNTEAFF
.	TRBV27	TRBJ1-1	CASSSEKFGTEAFF
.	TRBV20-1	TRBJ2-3	CSARDGGATDTQYF
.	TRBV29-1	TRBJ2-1	CSVELSGSSYNEQFF
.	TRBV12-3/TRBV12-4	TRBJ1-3	CASSSGIGNTIYF
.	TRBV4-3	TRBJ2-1	CASSQEKRTYNEQFF
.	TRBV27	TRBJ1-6	CASSFPSGQGFNSPLHF
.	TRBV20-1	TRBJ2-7	CSARAREGPYEQYF
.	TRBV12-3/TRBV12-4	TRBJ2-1	CASSGDRGSSYNEQFF
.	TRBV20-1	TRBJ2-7	CSASLGGSSYEQYF
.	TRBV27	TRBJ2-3	CASSSRTKGTDTQYF
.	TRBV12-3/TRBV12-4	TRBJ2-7	CASSFTGGHLYEQYF
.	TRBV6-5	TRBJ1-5	CASSPGTVGGNQPQHF
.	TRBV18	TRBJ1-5	CASSPNLGQGDQPQHF
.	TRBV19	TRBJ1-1	CASSSRGGPTEAFF
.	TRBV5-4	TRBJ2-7	CASSEQGVGDEQYF
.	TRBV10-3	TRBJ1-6	CAISESGTFVESSPLHF
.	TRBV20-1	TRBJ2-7	CSALEVSGGTYEQYF
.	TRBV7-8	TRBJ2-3	CASSLERRDTQYF
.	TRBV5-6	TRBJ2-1	CASSFISGSYNEQFF
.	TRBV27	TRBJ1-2	CASSQYGEGYTF
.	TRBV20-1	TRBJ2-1	CSAHPFEYHNEQFF
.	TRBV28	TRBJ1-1	CASSLRPVTFNSEAFF
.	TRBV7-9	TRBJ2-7	CASSPTLDRGPTYEQYF
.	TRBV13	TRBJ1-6	CASSLTGDYNSPLHF
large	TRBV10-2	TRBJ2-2	CASSVGGELFF
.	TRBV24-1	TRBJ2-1	CATSDLSGSNEQFF
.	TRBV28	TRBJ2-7	CASSVAPSYEQYF
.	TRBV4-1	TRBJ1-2	CASSQTPGTGPVVGYTF
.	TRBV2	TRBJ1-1	CASRETGSLNTEAFF
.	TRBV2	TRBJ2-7	CASAGGLATLEQYF
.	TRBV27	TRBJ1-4	CASTRWGEDLFF
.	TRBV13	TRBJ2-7	CASSLGASGFTAEQYF